The 30 T cell receptor beta chains reported below all come from one sample, sequenced in a study of blood T cell repertoires in COVID-19. This table comes from immunoSEQ multiplex PCR, and its TCRdb copy is limited to in-frame clones, with some not included. The table has 140,000 to 150,000 clones, approximately 88% seen once. Sequencing input: peripheral blood. The receptors here all came from a human donor in a cohort sampled during active COVID-19.

This sequence joins TRBV9 and TRBJ2-2, with 10 bases fitting TRBD1. The CDR3 covers 19 residues. The V segment lost 0 bases and the J segment 0 bases; nucleotides outside the gene matches: 8. Germline CDR1 reads SGDLS; CDR2 reads YYNGEE. The CDR3 protein is CASSVAVWDRGSNTGELFF. In nucleotides, the CDR3 is TGTGCCAGCAGCGTAGCTGTTTGGGACAGGGGTTCGAACACCGGGGAGCTGTTTTTT. Full variable domain (remainder filled in from reference TRBV9 and TRBJ2-2): DSGVTQTPKHLITATGQRVTLRCSPRSGDLSVYWYQQSLDQGLQFLIQYYNGEERAKGNILERFSAQQFPDLHSELNLSSLELGDSALYFCASSVAVWDRGSNTGELFFGEGSRLTVL.

The chain is built from TRBV7-8 and TRBJ1-6; D is unclear. V lost 5 bases and J lost 9, with 17 bases in between. The CDR3 covers 15 residues. Per the germline V gene, CDR1 is SGHVS and CDR2 is FQNEAQ. The CDR3 region has the DNA TGTGCCAGCAGCCCCCGACGGGTCACGGCTTCACCCCTCCACTTT. This codes for CASSPRRVTASPLHF.

The chain is built from TRBV29-1 and TRBJ2-1; TRBD2 matches 9 bases. The CDR3 consists of 16 residues. CDR1 SQVTM and CDR2 ANQGSEA come from the germline V gene. J was trimmed by 4 bases and V by 3 bases; bases with no gene match: 10. The CDR3 is CSVDGVELAGYNEQFF. The CDR3 region has the DNA TGCAGCGTTGACGGTGTAGAGCTAGCGGGGTACAATGAGCAGTTCTTC.

This CDR3 is CASNILGAEEKLFF. CDR3 DNA: TGTGCCAGCAACATACTTGGGGCAGAAGAAAAACTGTTTTTT. The V gene is TRBV2, the J gene TRBJ1-4; the D gene is possibly TRBD1 (5 bases). The V and J ends lost 7 bases and 8 bases respectively, with 17 bases between them. The CDR3 sequence is 14 residues long. The germline V gene has CDR1 SNHLY and CDR2 FYNNEI.

V and J are TRBV5-1 and TRBJ1-4; the match to TRBD1 covers 7 bases. The CDR3 is 15 amino acids. Looked up from germline, CDR1 is SGHRS and CDR2 is YFSETQ. Trimming took 4 bases from V and 5 from J; bases not matched to a gene: 8. CDR3 sequence (DNA): TGCGCCAGCAGCCTCAGACAGGGCTGGAATGAAAAACTGTTTTTT. It is translated as CASSLRQGWNEKLFF.

This chain uses TRBV27 with TRBJ1-1; tentative D call: TRBD1 (6 bases). Trimming removed 5 bases from V and 5 bases from J, with 15 bases in between. CDR1 and CDR2 (germline): MNHEY, SMNVEV (reference sequence). CDR3 length equals 14 residues. CDR3 bases: TGTGCCAGCAGTCCCATAAACAGGGTTACTGAAGCTTTCTTT. This codes for CASSPINRVTEAFF.

This clone was observed a handful of times. The CDR3 reads CASSVAPRTTGELFF. The CDR3 region has the DNA TGTGCCAGCAGCGTAGCCCCGCGTACCACCGGGGAGCTGTTTTTT. The genes are TRBV9 and TRBJ2-2, with D hard to call. This CDR3 region has 15 residues. Germline-derived CDR1 and CDR2 are SGDLS and YYNGEE. Deletions cut 0 bases from V and 4 bases from J, with 10 bases between.

The chain couples TRBV2 to TRBJ2-2; possible D gene TRBD1, 5 bases. V was pared by 6 bases and J by 0 bases, with 11 bases between. The CDR3 length is 15 residues. Germline V gives CDR1 SNHLY, CDR2 FYNNEI. DNA for the CDR3: TGTGCCAGCAGCCTTCTGACAGCGAACACCGGGGAGCTGTTTTTT. This sequence encodes CASSLLTANTGELFF.

V usage is TRBV11-2 and J usage is TRBJ2-1, with TRBD1 matching 8 bases. The CDR3 is 14 amino acids. Germline V gene data show CDR1 as SGHAT and CDR2 as FQNNGV. The V segment lost 1 base and the J segment 6 bases; nucleotides outside the gene matches: 2. CDR3 nucleotide sequence: TGTGCCAGCAGCTTAGGAGGGACAGGCAATGAGCAGTTCTTC. Translated, it gives CASSLGGTGNEQFF.

This clone showed up just once. The J gene is TRBJ2-1, the V gene TRBV3-1 (or the pseudogene TRBV3-2); 13 bases fit TRBD2. The junction had 16 bases not matched to a gene; V was cut back by 4 bases and J by 7 bases. The length of the CDR3 is 19 residues. Per germline, CDR1 LGHDT and CDR2 YNNKEL (reference sequence). The CDR3, as DNA: TGTGCCAGCAGCCTGAAACCCCGGACTAGCGGGAGACATATGAATGAGCAGTTCTTC. It encodes CASSLKPRTSGRHMNEQFF.

J is TRBJ2-1 and V is TRBV10-3; 11 bases agree with TRBD1. V was clipped by 6 bases and J by 4 bases; unmatched bases: 2. The germline CDR1 and CDR2 sequences are ENHRY and SYGVKD. The CDR3 is made up of 14 amino acids. Here the CDR3 reads CAISRDRGYNEQFF. The CDR3 bases are TGTGCCATCAGCCGGGACAGGGGGTACAATGAGCAGTTCTTC.

J is TRBJ1-1 and V is TRBV7-9, with 9 bases fitting TRBD1. The CDR3 has 15 amino acids. Germline-derived CDR1 and CDR2 are SEHNR and FQNEAQ (reference sequence). The J segment lost 5 bases and the V segment lost 4 bases, leaving 8 bases of the junction unmatched. CDR3 protein: CASSSTQGAWTEAFF. In nucleotides, the CDR3 is TGTGCCAGCAGCTCAACACAGGGGGCCTGGACTGAAGCTTTCTTT.

This clone was seen a handful of times. The rearrangement uses TRBV6-5 and TRBJ2-1; TRBD2 agrees at 11 bases. V lost 6 bases and J lost 4; bases outside the gene matches: 2. This CDR3 contains 14 residues. Per the germline V gene, CDR1 is MNHEY and CDR2 is SVGAGI. CDR3 region: CASRRLAGYNEQFF. CDR3 sequence (DNA): TGTGCCAGCAGACGACTAGCGGGATACAATGAGCAGTTCTTC.

The chain carries TRBV2 and TRBJ1-2; TRBD1 matches at 9 bases. Losses at the gene ends were 6 bases for V and 5 bases for J; bases not matched to a gene: 13. The CDR3 runs to 16 residues. Germline values: CDR1 SNHLY, CDR2 FYNNEI. The CDR3 loop reads CASSAYPGTGQYGYTF. The DNA for the CDR3 is TGTGCCAGCAGCGCCTATCCCGGGACAGGGCAATATGGCTACACCTTC.

The J gene is TRBJ2-1, the V gene TRBV29-1; 15 bases align to TRBD2. This CDR3 is 20 amino acids long. Trimming removed 0 bases from V and 0 bases from J; junction bases left unmatched: 9. Germline CDR1 and CDR2: SQVTM and ANQGSEA. As DNA, the CDR3 is TGCAGCGTTGAAGATCCTTGGACTAGCGGGAGGGCCCACTCCTACAATGAGCAGTTCTTC. This translates into CSVEDPWTSGRAHSYNEQFF.

The chain links TRBV3-1 (or the pseudogene TRBV3-2) to TRBJ2-1, with TRBD2 matching 8 bases. The CDR3 is 15 amino acids. CDR1 LGHDT and CDR2 YNNKEL come from the germline V gene (reference sequence). V gave up 2 bases and J gave up 6 bases; unmatched junction bases: 6. The CDR3, as DNA: TGTGCCAGCAGCCAAATTAAGCGGGGGCTCAATGAGCAGTTCTTC. Translated, it gives CASSQIKRGLNEQFF.

This clone has a handful of counts. The chain combines TRBV7-9 with TRBJ2-1; TRBD1 agrees at 8 bases. This CDR3 contains 18 residues. V lost 7 bases and J lost 7; bases outside the gene matches: 21. The germline V gene has CDR1 SEHNR and CDR2 FQNEAQ (reference sequence). The CDR3 bases are TGTGCCAGCACCCTACGCCCAAGGACAGGGCCATCACGGAATGAGCAGTTCTTC. It is translated as CASTLRPRTGPSRNEQFF.

The chain has TRBV15 and TRBJ2-3, with 8 bases matching TRBD1. Trimming removed 0 bases from V and 2 bases from J; junction bases left unmatched: 4. There are 16 residues in the CDR3. Germline V gene sequence: CDR1 LNHNV, CDR2 YYDKDF (reference sequence). In nucleotides, the CDR3 is TGTGCCACCAGCAGAGATATGACAGGGGTCACAGATACGCAGTATTTT. This translates into CATSRDMTGVTDTQYF.

CDR3 loop: CASSPWQGNTEAFF. DNA for the CDR3: TGTGCCAGCAGTCCCTGGCAGGGAAACACTGAAGCTTTCTTT. The chain recombines TRBV6-5 with TRBJ1-1, with D perhaps matching TRBD1 (5 bases). The germline CDR1 and CDR2 sequences are MNHEY and SVGAGI. The CDR3 runs 14 residues. V lost 5 bases and J 2 bases, leaving 12 bases between the germline ends.

The chain has TRBV19 and TRBJ2-7; D is perhaps TRBD1 (6 bases). The V gene lost 1 base and the J gene lost 7 bases, with 17 bases spanning the gap. The CDR3 contains 15 residues. The germline CDR1 and CDR2 sequences are LNHDA and SQIVND (reference sequence). The CDR3 here is CASSIVTGPHGEQYF. The CDR3 DNA sequence: TGTGCCAGTAGTATAGTGACAGGACCTCACGGAGAGCAGTACTTC.

This chain uses TRBV19 with TRBJ2-2; D possibly corresponds to TRBD1 (6 bases). Germline V gives CDR1 LNHDA, CDR2 SQIVND (reference sequence). The CDR3 is 16 amino acids. V lost 5 bases to trimming and J lost 2 bases, with 15 bases between them. In nucleotides, the CDR3 is TGTGCCAGTAGTCCAACCGGGACAATCAACACCGGGGAGCTGTTTTTT. Translation: CASSPTGTINTGELFF.

This rearrangement joins TRBV7-3 to TRBJ2-1; 14 nucleotides line up with TRBD2. Germline V gene data show CDR1 as SGHTA and CDR2 as FQGTGA. V dropped 2 bases and J dropped 7; count of bases not matched to a gene: 10. The CDR3 runs to 18 residues. The CDR3 region is CASSLRGTSGSIGNEQFF. CDR3 sequence (DNA): TGTGCCAGCAGCTTACGGGGGACTAGCGGGAGTATAGGGAATGAGCAGTTCTTC.

The rearrangement uses TRBV4-2 and TRBJ2-1, with 12 bases matching TRBD2. Per the germline V gene, CDR1 is LGHNA and CDR2 is YNFKEQ. The CDR3 has 17 amino acids. V dropped 1 base and J dropped 6; count of bases not matched to a gene: 7. The CDR3: CASSQAPGLAGINEQFF. Written as DNA, the CDR3 is TGTGCCAGCAGCCAAGCTCCGGGACTAGCGGGTATCAATGAGCAGTTCTTC.

The rearrangement links TRBV6-6 to TRBJ1-5, with 11 bases identical to TRBD1. After removal of 6 bases from V and 5 bases from J, the junction contained 3 bases not matched to a gene. CDR1 and CDR2 (germline): MNHNY, SVGAGI (reference sequence). The CDR3 runs to 14 residues. Here the CDR3 reads CASREGQGDQPQHF. CDR3 in DNA: TGTGCCAGCAGAGAGGGACAGGGGGATCAGCCCCAGCATTTT.

This clone has a single count. This sequence joins TRBV21-1 and TRBJ2-6; the DNA was not used to check the table's D call, TRBD2. TRBV21-1 is shown as a pseudogene. This CDR3 has 20 amino acids. The CDR3 DNA sequence: TGTGCCAGCAGCAAAGTCGGGTTTATCGGGGGGGGCGGGGGGGCCAACGTCCTGACTTTC. It specifies CASSKVGFIGGGGGANVLTF.

Only a few counts were recorded for this clone. The chain links TRBV21-1 to TRBJ1-6; the D segment call TRBD1 is taken from the table without a DNA check. TRBV21-1 is recorded as a pseudogene. The CDR3 sequence is 14 residues long. CDR3 nucleotides: TGTGCCAGCAGCAAACGACAGGGTAGATCACCCCTCCACTTT. Encoded protein: CASSKRQGRSPLHF.

This clone was counted at least ten times. The CDR3 DNA is TGTGCCAGCAAAAGAGGTACCCCTGGAAACACCATATATTTT. Protein product: CASKRGTPGNTIYF. This chain connects TRBV6-5 to TRBJ1-3; the D is unclear. Germline CDR1 MNHEY, CDR2 SVGAGI. V was trimmed by 7 bases and J by 2 bases, leaving 12 bases between them. There are 14 residues in the CDR3.

V gene TRBV18 combines with J gene TRBJ2-3; the D is unclear. CDR1 is KGHSH, CDR2 LQKENI, per germline. The CDR3 is made up of 13 amino acids. The V end lost 3 bases, the J end lost 0 bases, and 4 bases lay between the germline ends. The CDR3 DNA follows: TGTGCCAGCTCACCCGGGAGCACAGATACGCAGTATTTT. It encodes CASSPGSTDTQYF.

This clone was observed a single time. This chain joins TRBV10-3 and TRBJ2-1, with 7 positions matching TRBD1. Trimming at V came to 7 bases and at J to 7 bases, leaving 7 bases not matched to a gene. This CDR3 contains 13 residues. Germline V lookup: CDR1 ENHRY, CDR2 SYGVKD. CDR3 residues: CAITSDRTNEQFF. The CDR3 DNA is TGTGCCATCACTTCGGACAGGACGAATGAGCAGTTCTTC.

Note on this clone: Other nucleotide sequences in the sample specify the same CDR3. The chain links TRBV6-5 to TRBJ2-7, with a tentative D call TRBD1 (5 bases). Trimming took 6 bases from V and 4 from J, leaving 7 bases between them. CDR3 length equals 11 residues. Germline CDR1 and CDR2: MNHEY and SVGAGI. The CDR3: CASRRQYEQYF. Written as DNA, the CDR3 is TGTGCCAGCAGGAGACAGTACGAGCAGTACTTC.